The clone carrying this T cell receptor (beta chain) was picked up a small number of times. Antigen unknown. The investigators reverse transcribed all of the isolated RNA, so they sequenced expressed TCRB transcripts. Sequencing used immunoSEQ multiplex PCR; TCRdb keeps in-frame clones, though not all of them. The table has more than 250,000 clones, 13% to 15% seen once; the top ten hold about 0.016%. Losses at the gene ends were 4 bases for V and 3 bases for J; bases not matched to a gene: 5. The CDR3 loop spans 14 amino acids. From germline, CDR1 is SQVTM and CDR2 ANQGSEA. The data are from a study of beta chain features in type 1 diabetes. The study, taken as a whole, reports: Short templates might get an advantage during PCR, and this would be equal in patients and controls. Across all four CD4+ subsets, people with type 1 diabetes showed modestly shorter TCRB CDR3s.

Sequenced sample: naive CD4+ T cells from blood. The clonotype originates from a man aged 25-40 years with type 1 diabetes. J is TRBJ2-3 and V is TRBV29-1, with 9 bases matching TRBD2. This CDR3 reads CSVGLAGETDTQYF. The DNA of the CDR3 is TGCAGCGTTGGTTTAGCGGGAGAGACAGATACGCAGTATTTT.